This TCR beta chain was captured by sequencing in a study of T-cell memory formation after mild COVID-19. Study-level information: The two donors had largely donor-specific TCR clusters.

This CDR3 region has 15 residues. The germline V gene encodes CDR1 SGHRS and CDR2 YFSETQ. The V segment lost 4 bases and the J segment 4 bases; nucleotides outside the gene matches: 9. This clonotype was recorded many times. MiXCR, run by TCRdb on the 5' RACE reads, gives a single entry per CDR3 protein. The data show 200,000 to 250,000 distinct CDR3 sequences, more than 8% seen once. The chain links TRBV5-1 to TRBJ1-2, with 8 bases lining up with TRBD1. The origin of this receptor is a man aged 18 to 30 who had mild COVID-19 (a few samples of this study predate the infection). Cell type and time point are not known. The material sequenced was PBMCs or a T cell subset sorted from them (not recorded which). CDR3 in amino acids: CASSLGQALGYGYTF. In DNA, the CDR3 is TGCGCCAGCAGCCTGGGACAGGCGCTCGGCTATGGCTACACCTTC.